These 32 T cell receptor beta chains originate from one sample sequenced in a study of beta chain features in type 1 diabetes. Study-wide findings and caveats: People with Type 1 diabetes carried modestly yet significantly shorter TCRB CDR3s in all four CD4+ subsets.

The study reverse transcribed the entire isolated RNA, so it sequenced expressed TCRB transcripts. TCRdb's copy holds only in-frame clones and misses some; the assay was immunoSEQ multiplex PCR. The table lists 40,000 or so clones, roughly 70% of them singletons. No antigen has been identified for these receptors. The sample was Tregs from blood. Receptors originate from a woman aged 18 to 35 with type 1 diabetes.

The chain couples TRBV4-1 to TRBJ2-3; D remains unclear. CDR3 size: 15 residues. Trimming left V 4 bases short and J 7 bases short, with 18 bases between. Germline V gene sequence: CDR1 MGHRA, CDR2 YSYEKL. CDR3 in DNA: TGCGCCAGCAGCCGCATTCAGCTAGGTTTCCATACGCAGTATTTT. Translation gives CASSRIQLGFHTQYF.

The rearrangement joins TRBV7-9 to TRBJ2-7, with 9 bases matching TRBD2. Germline CDR1 reads SEHNR; CDR2 reads FQNEAQ (reference sequence). The CDR3 has 15 residues. With V trimmed by 5 bases and J by 2 bases, 7 bases remained unmatched. The CDR3: CASSPSSGDPYEQYF. In DNA form, the CDR3 reads TGTGCCAGCAGCCCCTCTAGCGGGGATCCCTACGAGCAGTACTTC. The full variable domain, with the rest looked up from reference TRBV7-9 and TRBJ2-7, is DTGVSQNPRHKITKRGQNVTFRCDPISEHNRLYWYRQTLGQGPEFLTYFQNEAQLEKSRLLSDRFSAERPKGSFSTLEIQRTEQGDSAMYLCASSPSSGDPYEQYFGPGTRLTVT.

This sequence joins TRBV4-3 and TRBJ2-2, with a possible D match to TRBD2 (6 bases). The V and J ends lost 1 base and 3 bases respectively, with 15 bases between them. Germline CDR1 LGHNA, CDR2 YSLEER. This CDR3 is 17 amino acids long. The CDR3 bases are TGCGCCAGCAGCCAAGCTTCGAGTGTAGCGGACACCGGGGAGCTGTTTTTT. The encoded protein is CASSQASSVADTGELFF.

This clone has more than one count but fewer than ten. The rearrangement uses TRBV7-2 and TRBJ1-2; D unclear. Germline values: CDR1 SGHTA, CDR2 FQGNSA. Deletions cut 5 bases from V and 5 bases from J, with 9 bases between. CDR3 length equals 12 residues. CDR3 in amino acids: CASSLLGYGYTF. The CDR3 DNA is TGTGCCAGCAGCCTGCTAGGATATGGCTACACCTTC.

This clone was detected only a few times. This chain joins TRBV13 and TRBJ2-7; the match to TRBD2 covers 12 bases. The CDR3 loop spans 18 amino acids. CDR1 and CDR2 from the germline V gene are PRHDT and FYEKMQ (reference sequence). Losses at the gene ends were 2 bases for V and 1 base for J; bases not matched to a gene: 9. The CDR3 is CASSLTGLAGIPSYEQYF. DNA for the CDR3: TGTGCCAGCAGCTTAACCGGACTAGCGGGGATCCCGTCCTACGAGCAGTACTTC.

This chain connects TRBV23-1 to TRBJ2-7, with 8 positions matching TRBD2. TRBV23-1 is annotated as an ORF whose role is uncertain. The CDR3 totals 14 residues. Losses at the gene ends were 9 bases for V and 2 bases for J; bases not matched to a gene: 9. CDR3 sequence reads: CARTPGGDAYEQYF. The CDR3 DNA reads TGCGCCAGAACCCCGGGGGGGGACGCCTACGAGCAGTACTTC.

The chain recombines TRBV25-1 with TRBJ2-4; D may be TRBD2 (6 bases). V lost 4 bases, J lost 0 bases, and 10 bases lay in between. Germline V CDR1 and CDR2: MGHDK, SYGVNS. The CDR3 extends over 15 amino acids. In nucleotides, the CDR3 is TGTGCCAGCAGTGTCACGGGACTAGCCAAAAACATTCAGTACTTC. This translates into CASSVTGLAKNIQYF.

This chain joins TRBV5-4 and TRBJ2-1; 8 bases line up with TRBD1. The V and J ends lost 9 bases and 4 bases, in that order; junction bases with no gene match: 12. The length of the CDR3 is 15 residues. Germline values: CDR1 SGHNT, CDR2 YYREEE (reference sequence). The CDR3 nucleotides are TGTGCCACCCAGACCGGGACAGGAGATTACAATGAGCAGTTCTTC. It is translated as CATQTGTGDYNEQFF.

The V gene is TRBV5-1, the J gene TRBJ1-1; D perhaps matches TRBD1 (6 bases). V dropped 4 bases and J dropped 1 base, with 14 bases sitting between them. This CDR3 is 15 amino acids long. The germline gives CDR1 SGHRS, CDR2 YFSETQ. The CDR3 DNA reads TGCGCCAGCAGCGTAGCCGGGACAAGGAACACTGAAGCTTTCTTT. It yields the protein CASSVAGTRNTEAFF.

The sample holds one count of this clone. This chain's CDR3 is CASSINRHRQETQYF. In DNA, the CDR3 is TGTGCCAGTAGTATAAACAGACATCGCCAAGAGACCCAGTACTTC. The V and J genes are TRBV19 and TRBJ2-5; D unclear. From germline, CDR1 is LNHDA and CDR2 SQIVND (reference sequence). This CDR3 has 15 amino acids. V gave up 2 bases and J gave up 1 base, with 11 bases separating them.

This chain uses TRBV2 with TRBJ2-1, with 9 bases that match TRBD1. Unmatched junction bases numbered 3, after V lost 6 bases and J lost 0 bases. The CDR3 totals 15 residues. Germline V gene lookup returns CDR1 SNHLY and CDR2 FYNNEI. Here the CDR3 reads CASRGGQGSYNEQFF. CDR3 DNA: TGTGCCAGCAGGGGGGGACAGGGCTCCTACAATGAGCAGTTCTTC.

This clone was picked up a small number of times. The chain recombines TRBV19 with TRBJ1-1; D is undetermined. The ends were cut back, 5 bases at V and 11 bases at J, with 9 bases in the middle. The CDR3 has 10 amino acids. Germline CDR1 is LNHDA and CDR2 is SQIVND (reference sequence). In DNA form, the CDR3 reads TGTGCCAGTAGTGCCACGAGGGCTTTCTTT. Its translation: CASSATRAFF.

This chain uses TRBV5-6 with TRBJ2-3, with 9 bases lining up with TRBD2. The CDR3 contains 16 residues. CDR1 SGHDT and CDR2 YYEEEE come from the germline V gene. The junction had 3 bases not matched to a gene; V was cut back by 0 bases and J by 1 base. The DNA of the CDR3 is TGTGCCAGCAGCTTGGGCCTAGCGGGACGCACAGATACGCAGTATTTT. Its protein is CASSLGLAGRTDTQYF.

The table lists this clone with a few counts. The chain uses TRBV7-2 and TRBJ1-3, with D hard to call. CDR3 length: 15 amino acids. Germline CDR1 reads SGHTA; CDR2 reads FQGNSA. Trimming stripped 6 bases from V and 0 bases from J, with 12 bases between. CDR3: CASSYTAVSGNTIYF. The CDR3 DNA follows: TGTGCCAGCAGTTATACAGCAGTCTCTGGAAACACCATATATTTT.

This chain joins TRBV7-8 and TRBJ1-1; no firm D call. Germline assignment: CDR1 SGHVS and CDR2 FQNEAQ. Deletions cut 8 bases from V and 3 bases from J, with 16 bases between. This CDR3 is 14 amino acids long. The CDR3 spells CASLPKESDTEAFF. The CDR3 DNA is TGTGCCAGCTTACCTAAGGAGAGTGACACTGAAGCTTTCTTT.

The chain joins TRBV7-2 to TRBJ2-5, with D tentatively TRBD2 (5 bases). Deletions cut 0 bases from V and 7 bases from J, with 15 bases between. Germline-derived CDR1 and CDR2 are SGHTA and FQGNSA. The CDR3 has 15 amino acids. The DNA of the CDR3 is TGTGCCAGCAGCTTAGCGAGGGCCGATACAGTGACCCAGTACTTC. It encodes CASSLARADTVTQYF.

The chain uses TRBV5-6 and TRBJ1-1; TRBD1 matches 10 bases. The CDR3 sequence is 13 residues long. The trim removed 4 bases at V and 8 bases at J, leaving 5 bases unmatched. Germline values: CDR1 SGHDT, CDR2 YYEEEE. The CDR3 nucleotides are TGTGCCAGCAGCACCGGGACAGGGGAGGAAGCTTTCTTT. This sequence encodes CASSTGTGEEAFF.

The V call is TRBV7-9, the J call TRBJ2-3; D is possibly TRBD1 (6 bases). The V gene's germline CDR1 is SEHNR and CDR2 FQNEAQ (reference sequence). V lost 5 bases, J lost 7 bases, and 13 bases lay in between. The length of the CDR3 is 13 residues. CDR3 nucleotide sequence: TGTGCCAGCAGCATTCTAGGGGGAAATACGCAGTATTTT. It specifies CASSILGGNTQYF.

V is TRBV28 and J is TRBJ1-5; tentative D call: TRBD1 (6 bases). V gave up 7 bases and J gave up 6 bases, with 19 bases separating them. The germline V gene has CDR1 MDHEN and CDR2 SYDVKM. This CDR3 contains 15 residues. The CDR3 here is CASTYRETVRQPQHF. CDR3 coding DNA: TGTGCCAGCACATACAGGGAAACGGTGCGTCAGCCCCAGCATTTT.

CDR3 in DNA: TGTGCCAGCAGCCAAGAGGGACAGACACCGTTCTCCTACGAGCAGTACTTC. It encodes CASSQEGQTPFSYEQYF. This rearrangement joins TRBV4-2 to TRBJ2-7, with 7 bases that match TRBD1. Unmatched junction bases numbered 8, after V lost 0 bases and J lost 0 bases. The germline CDR1 and CDR2 sequences are LGHNA and YNFKEQ. There are 17 residues in the CDR3.

This chain connects TRBV6-1 to TRBJ1-1; D remains ambiguous. Germline V gene lookup returns CDR1 MNHNS and CDR2 SASEGT. The V and J ends lost 3 bases and 2 bases respectively, with 10 bases between them. The CDR3 is made up of 14 amino acids. CDR3 DNA sequence: TGTGCCAGCAGTGAGGCACCCATAAACACTGAAGCTTTCTTT. Protein: CASSEAPINTEAFF.

CDR3 region: CASSPKNEQFF. In DNA, the CDR3 is TGTGCCAGCAGCCCCAAAAATGAGCAGTTCTTC. This rearrangement joins TRBV7-9 to TRBJ2-1; D ambiguous. V was shortened by 5 bases and J by 7 bases, with 6 bases between the two germline ends. The CDR3 consists of 11 residues. Looked up from germline, CDR1 is SEHNR and CDR2 is FQNEAQ (reference sequence).

J is TRBJ1-2 and V is TRBV6-5; 8 nucleotides line up with TRBD1. CDR3 length: 13 residues. Germline-derived CDR1 and CDR2 are MNHEY and SVGAGI. V trimming: 6 bases; J trimming: 2 bases; junction bases outside the gene matches: 2. DNA of the CDR3: TGTGCCAGCAGCCGACAGGGGAACTATGGCTACACCTTC. Translating gives CASSRQGNYGYTF.

The table lists this clone with a few counts. This rearrangement joins TRBV7-9 to TRBJ2-6; TRBD1 is a possible D gene (5 bases). Germline V gene sequence: CDR1 SEHNR, CDR2 FQNEAQ (reference sequence). V was shortened by 5 bases and J by 7 bases, with 18 bases between the two germline ends. The CDR3 totals 16 residues. CDR3 nucleotide sequence: TGTGCCAGCAGCGAAAGGGGTCACCTGGTAGCCAACGTCCTGACTTTC. This sequence encodes CASSERGHLVANVLTF.

This chain links TRBV5-1 with TRBJ2-5, with TRBD2 as a possible D gene (5 bases). The J call may not be correct, given that the DNA end is closer to TRBJ2-7. The CDR3 sequence is 12 residues long. Germline CDR1 and CDR2: SGHRS and YFSETQ. The CDR3 sequence: CASSLRGYEQYF. CDR3 coding DNA: TGCGCCAGCAGCTTGCGGGGATACGAGCAGTACTTC.

The chain employs TRBV11-2 and TRBJ2-4; possibly TRBD1 for D (5 bases). Trimming left V 0 bases short and J 5 bases short, with 8 bases between. The CDR3 sequence is 14 residues long. Germline-derived CDR1 and CDR2 are SGHAT and FQNNGV. The CDR3 spells CASSLETVENIQYF. The CDR3 nucleotides are TGTGCCAGCAGCTTAGAGACAGTAGAAAACATTCAGTACTTC.

The chain is built from TRBV19 and TRBJ1-2, with TRBD1 as a possible D gene (5 bases). There are 14 residues in the CDR3. From germline, CDR1 is LNHDA and CDR2 SQIVND (reference sequence). V shed 6 bases and J shed 3 bases, with 14 bases lying between them. CDR3: CASRAQRGDYGYTF. The CDR3 DNA sequence: TGTGCCAGTAGAGCCCAAAGGGGTGACTATGGCTACACCTTC.

This chain links TRBV7-2 with TRBJ2-7, with 7 bases identical to TRBD1. The CDR3 spans 12 residues. The germline gives CDR1 SGHTA, CDR2 FQGNSA. V shed 5 bases, J shed 8 bases, and the junction held 6 bases outside the gene matches. CDR3 bases: TGTGCCAGCAGCCATAGGGACAGTCAGCAGTACTTC. Protein: CASSHRDSQQYF.

J is TRBJ2-7 and V is TRBV5-4; the match to TRBD1 covers 9 bases. V lost 1 base, J lost 0 bases, and 8 bases stayed unmatched. Germline CDR1 reads SGHNT; CDR2 reads YYREEE (reference sequence). The CDR3 has 17 residues. The CDR3 coding sequence is TGTGCCAGCAGCTTGCTTCTCAGGACAGGGGCCTCCTACGAGCAGTACTTC. Translated: CASSLLLRTGASYEQYF.

This chain connects TRBV7-6 to TRBJ1-1; TRBD1 agrees at 8 bases. This CDR3 is built from 14 residues. The V gene end was trimmed by 4 bases and the J gene end by 3 bases; junction bases not matched to a gene: 4. The germline V gene has CDR1 SGHVS and CDR2 FNYEAQ. CDR3 sequence reads: CASSSTDRDTEAFF. Here the CDR3 DNA reads TGTGCCAGCAGCTCCACGGACAGGGACACTGAAGCTTTCTTT.

The chain carries TRBV7-2 and TRBJ2-1; tentative D call: TRBD2 (6 bases). Trimming shortened V by 2 bases and J by 3 bases, and 14 bases separated the two germline ends. Germline V gives CDR1 SGHTA, CDR2 FQGNSA. The CDR3 totals 16 residues. The CDR3 DNA sequence: TGTGCCAGCAGCTTAAGCGGGCTGATCATCTACAATGAGCAGTTCTTC. Translation: CASSLSGLIIYNEQFF.

This clone occurred a few times. V usage is TRBV5-6 and J usage is TRBJ2-7; no clear D gene. V lost 3 bases, J lost 6 bases, and 16 bases lay in between. This CDR3 contains 14 residues. Per germline, CDR1 SGHDT and CDR2 YYEEEE. CDR3 DNA sequence: TGTGCCAGCAGCTCCCGAGGTTTAGTGGGCGAGCAGTACTTC. The encoded protein is CASSSRGLVGEQYF.